This T cell receptor (beta chain) was captured in a study of T cell changes during pregnancy in multiple sclerosis. Using immunoSEQ multiplex PCR, the repertoire was profiled, and TCRdb retains in-frame clones only, with some absent. This sample has about 69,000 clones; around nine tenths occur once, and the top ten carry 3% to 4%. Trimming took off 0 bases at V and 3 bases at J, with 7 bases between the two ends. The CDR3 runs to 13 residues. Germline V gives CDR1 SGHRS, CDR2 YFSETQ. The J gene is TRBJ2-7, the V gene TRBV5-1; no reliable D call. The sequence derives from a female donor with multiple sclerosis, enrolled in a pregnancy study. Material: peripheral blood, obtained before pregnancy. DNA for the CDR3: TGCGCCAGCAGCTTGGCGGGTTTCTACGAGCAGTACTTC. Protein: CASSLAGFYEQYF.